These 14 T cell receptor beta chains share one sample of origin, sequenced in a study of cytomegalovirus exposure and HLA in healthy donors. Primers: 60 Vbeta forward and 13 Jbeta reverse. This table comes from immunoSEQ multiplex PCR, and its TCRdb copy is limited to in-frame clones, with some not included. In the table there are 110,000 to 150,000 clones, around 80% of which are singletons. The sample consisted of PBMCs. The receptor source for this set is a female donor in good health and CMV-seronegative.

This rearrangement joins TRBV19 to TRBJ2-5, with D maybe TRBD2 (6 bases). Germline CDR1 and CDR2: LNHDA and SQIVND (reference sequence). The germline V and J ends were trimmed by 3 bases and 6 bases, with 20 bases remaining between them. CDR3 length: 16 amino acids. The CDR3 DNA reads TGTGCCAGTAGTATTGTCTTTGGGGGGAGTCGGCAGACCCAGTACTTC. It codes for CASSIVFGGSRQTQYF.

This chain connects TRBV6-1 to TRBJ1-1; 7 nucleotides match TRBD1. V gave up 4 bases and J gave up 2 bases; unmatched junction bases: 7. CDR1 and CDR2 from the germline V gene are MNHNS and SASEGT. The CDR3 runs to 15 residues. As DNA, the CDR3 is TGTGCCAGCAGTGTGGACAGGTTGGGCAACACTGAAGCTTTCTTT. Its translation is CASSVDRLGNTEAFF.

The chain links TRBV5-5 to TRBJ2-7; possibly TRBD1 for D (6 bases). Trimming stripped 4 bases from V and 9 bases from J, with 20 bases between. The CDR3 totals 14 residues. Germline CDR1 SGHKS, CDR2 YYEKEE (reference sequence). CDR3: CASSASGVIYGQYF. The CDR3 DNA follows: TGTGCCAGCAGCGCCTCAGGGGTTATATATGGGCAGTACTTC.

This clone was counted a single time. V usage is TRBV19 and J usage is TRBJ2-1; weak D call: TRBD2 (6 bases). The CDR3 consists of 14 residues. V was cut by 2 bases and J by 11 bases, with 16 bases left in between. Germline lookup yields CDR1 LNHDA and CDR2 SQIVND (reference sequence). The CDR3 reads CASSITSTSTQQFF. CDR3 DNA: TGTGCCAGTAGTATAACCTCGACTAGTACGCAGCAGTTCTTC. The complete variable domain, with remaining parts taken from reference TRBV19 and TRBJ2-1, reads DGGITQSPKYLFRKEGQNVTLSCEQNLNHDAMYWYRQDPGQGLRLIYYSQIVNDFQKGDIAEGYSVSREKKESFPLTVTSAQKNPTAFYLCASSITSTSTQQFFGPGTRLTVL.

This clone showed up just a few times. The chain has TRBV5-1 and TRBJ2-7; possible D gene TRBD1, 6 bases. V gave up 2 bases and J gave up 7 bases, with 7 bases separating them. The CDR3 covers 11 residues. Germline loops: CDR1 SGHRS, CDR2 YFSETQ. Written as DNA, the CDR3 is TGCGCCAGCAGCTTTGGGACAGAGCAGTACTTC. This encodes CASSFGTEQYF.

V and J are TRBV4-1 and TRBJ2-5; D not certain. The germline V and J ends were trimmed by 1 base and 3 bases, with 6 bases remaining between them. Germline V gene data show CDR1 as MGHRA and CDR2 as YSYEKL. This CDR3 is built from 13 residues. CDR3 loop: CASSQVREETQYF. In DNA, the CDR3 is TGCGCCAGCAGCCAAGTTCGGGAAGAGACCCAGTACTTC.

This clone appeared once. The rearrangement links TRBV27 to TRBJ1-1, with TRBD1 matching over 7 bases. CDR3 size: 13 residues. J lost 5 bases, V lost 2 bases, and 2 bases had no gene match. Germline V CDR1 and CDR2: MNHEY, SMNVEV (reference sequence). The CDR3 spells CASSLGTATEAFF. The CDR3, as DNA: TGTGCCAGCAGTTTAGGGACAGCAACTGAAGCTTTCTTT.

V is TRBV7-9 and J is TRBJ2-7; D is ambiguous. This CDR3 contains 12 residues. The germline V gene encodes CDR1 SEHNR and CDR2 FQNEAQ (reference sequence). V lost 1 base and J 6 bases, leaving 7 bases between the germline ends. CDR3 nucleotide sequence: TGTGCCAGCAGCTTAGGCCCCGGCGAGCAGTACTTC. This sequence encodes CASSLGPGEQYF. The whole variable domain, filled in from reference TRBV7-9 and TRBJ2-7, reads DTGVSQNPRHKITKRGQNVTFRCDPISEHNRLYWYRQTLGQGPEFLTYFQNEAQLEKSRLLSDRFSAERPKGSFSTLEIQRTEQGDSAMYLCASSLGPGEQYFGPGTRLTVT.

The chain joins TRBV7-8 to TRBJ1-1; D not certain. Trimming removed 4 bases at V and 0 bases at J, with 6 bases between. Germline assignment: CDR1 SGHVS and CDR2 FQNEAQ. The CDR3 extends over 13 amino acids. DNA of the CDR3: TGTGCCAGCAGCTCTAAATTGAACACTGAAGCTTTCTTT. Protein: CASSSKLNTEAFF.

The chain carries TRBV7-9 and TRBJ1-1, with D unresolved. The CDR3 has 16 amino acids. The V gene lost 1 base and the J gene lost 0 bases, with 12 bases spanning the gap. CDR1 is SEHNR, CDR2 FQNEAQ, per germline (reference sequence). The CDR3 DNA reads as TGTGCCAGCAGCTTAGGGTCCGGAGCTTTGAACACTGAAGCTTTCTTT. Translation: CASSLGSGALNTEAFF.

This clone has only one observation. The rearrangement uses TRBV27 and TRBJ2-7, with a weak D call TRBD1 (6 bases). CDR1 and CDR2 (germline): MNHEY, SMNVEV (reference sequence). V was cut by 4 bases and J by 2 bases, with 12 bases left in between. The CDR3 covers 14 residues. The CDR3 region is CASSSLDRTYEQYF. The DNA for the CDR3 is TGTGCCAGCAGTTCCCTCGACAGGACCTACGAGCAGTACTTC.

The rearrangement uses TRBV5-6 and TRBJ2-3; D unclear. Trimming pared 4 bases from V and 6 bases from J, leaving 9 bases between. Germline CDR1 SGHDT, CDR2 YYEEEE. This CDR3 region has 12 residues. As DNA, the CDR3 is TGTGCCAGCAGCCGAGGATTGGATACGCAGTATTTT. This gives the protein CASSRGLDTQYF.

This clone has more than one count but fewer than ten. V gene TRBV5-1 combines with J gene TRBJ2-7; TRBD2 aligns across 11 bases. The CDR3 extends over 17 amino acids. Germline V gene sequence: CDR1 SGHRS, CDR2 YFSETQ. V shed 0 bases and J 1 base; nucleotides not matched to a gene: 6. This CDR3 reads CASSLVATSGRSYEQYF. In DNA, the CDR3 is TGCGCCAGCAGCTTGGTGGCCACTAGCGGGAGATCCTACGAGCAGTACTTC.

The chain links TRBV19 to TRBJ1-2; 7 nucleotides align to TRBD1. The CDR3 has 13 residues. CDR1 and CDR2 from the germline V gene are LNHDA and SQIVND (reference sequence). The junction had 6 bases not matched to a gene; V was cut back by 7 bases and J by 4 bases. CDR3 region: CASTVGGTYGYTF. The CDR3 DNA reads TGTGCCAGTACAGTAGGGGGCACCTATGGCTACACCTTC. The full variable domain, in which reference TRBV19 and TRBJ1-2 provide the parts outside the CDR3, is DGGITQSPKYLFRKEGQNVTLSCEQNLNHDAMYWYRQDPGQGLRLIYYSQIVNDFQKGDIAEGYSVSREKKESFPLTVTSAQKNPTAFYLCASTVGGTYGYTFGSGTRLTVV.